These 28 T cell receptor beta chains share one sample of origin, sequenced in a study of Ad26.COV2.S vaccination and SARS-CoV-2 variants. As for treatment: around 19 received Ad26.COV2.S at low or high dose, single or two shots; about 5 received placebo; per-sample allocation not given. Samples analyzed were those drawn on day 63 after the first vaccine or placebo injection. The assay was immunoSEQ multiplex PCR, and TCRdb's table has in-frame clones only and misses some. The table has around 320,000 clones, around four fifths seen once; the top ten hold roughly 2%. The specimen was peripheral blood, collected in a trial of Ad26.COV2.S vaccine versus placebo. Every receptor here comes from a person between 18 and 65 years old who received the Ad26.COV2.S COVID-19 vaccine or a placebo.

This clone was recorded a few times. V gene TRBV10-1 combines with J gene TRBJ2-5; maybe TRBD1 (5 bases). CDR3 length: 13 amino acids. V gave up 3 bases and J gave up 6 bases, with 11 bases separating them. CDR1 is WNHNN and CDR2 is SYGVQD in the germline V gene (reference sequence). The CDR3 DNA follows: TGCGCCAGCAGTGACCTCAGGGTCAAGACCCAGTACTTC. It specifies CASSDLRVKTQYF.

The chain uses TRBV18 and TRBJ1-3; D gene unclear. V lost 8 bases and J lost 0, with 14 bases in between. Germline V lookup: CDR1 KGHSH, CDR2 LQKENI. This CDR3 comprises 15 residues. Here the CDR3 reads CASTPDANSGNTIYF. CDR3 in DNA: TGTGCCAGCACCCCGGACGCTAACTCTGGAAACACCATATATTTT.

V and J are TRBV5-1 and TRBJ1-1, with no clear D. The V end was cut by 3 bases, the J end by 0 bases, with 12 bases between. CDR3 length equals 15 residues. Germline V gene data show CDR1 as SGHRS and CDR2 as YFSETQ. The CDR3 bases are TGCGCCAGCAGCTCTTCAGGCCGCATGAACACTGAAGCTTTCTTT. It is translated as CASSSSGRMNTEAFF.

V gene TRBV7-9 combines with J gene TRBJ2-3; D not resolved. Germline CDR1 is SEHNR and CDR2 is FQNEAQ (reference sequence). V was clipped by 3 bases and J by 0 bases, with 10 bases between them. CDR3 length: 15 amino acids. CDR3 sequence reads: CASSFRGSSTDTQYF. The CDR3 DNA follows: TGTGCCAGCAGCTTTAGAGGATCTAGCACAGATACGCAGTATTTT.

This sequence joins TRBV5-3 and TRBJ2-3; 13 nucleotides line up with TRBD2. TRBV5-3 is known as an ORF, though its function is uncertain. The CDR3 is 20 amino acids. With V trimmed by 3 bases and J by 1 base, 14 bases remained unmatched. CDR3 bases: TGTGCCAGAAGCTCGTTGGGACTAGCGGGGAGCGTTCTTGGCACAGATACGCAGTATTTT. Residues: CARSSLGLAGSVLGTDTQYF.

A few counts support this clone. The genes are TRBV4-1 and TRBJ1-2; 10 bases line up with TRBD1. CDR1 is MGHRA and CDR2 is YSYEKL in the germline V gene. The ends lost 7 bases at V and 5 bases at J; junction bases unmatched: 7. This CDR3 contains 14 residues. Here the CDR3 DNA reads TGCGCCAGCACCCCGGGACAGGGGTATTATGGCTACACCTTC. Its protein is CASTPGQGYYGYTF.

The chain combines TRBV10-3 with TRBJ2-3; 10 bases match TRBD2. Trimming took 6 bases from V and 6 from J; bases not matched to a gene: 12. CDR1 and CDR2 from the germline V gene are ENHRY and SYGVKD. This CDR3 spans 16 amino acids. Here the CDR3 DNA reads TGTGCCATCAGCGCCGGGACTAGCGTTCTTGTGGATACGCAGTATTTT. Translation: CAISAGTSVLVDTQYF.

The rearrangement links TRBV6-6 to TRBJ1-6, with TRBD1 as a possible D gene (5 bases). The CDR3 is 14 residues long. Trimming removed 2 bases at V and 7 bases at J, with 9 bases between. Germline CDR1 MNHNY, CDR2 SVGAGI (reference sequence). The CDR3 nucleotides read TGTGCCAGCAGTTACGCGGGGGGAAATTCACCCCTCCACTTT. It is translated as CASSYAGGNSPLHF.

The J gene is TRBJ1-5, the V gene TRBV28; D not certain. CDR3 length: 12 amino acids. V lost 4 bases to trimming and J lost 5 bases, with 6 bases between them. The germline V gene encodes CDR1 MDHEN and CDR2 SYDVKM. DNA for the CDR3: TGTGCCAGCAGTTACAACTATCAGCCCCAGCATTTT. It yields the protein CASSYNYQPQHF.

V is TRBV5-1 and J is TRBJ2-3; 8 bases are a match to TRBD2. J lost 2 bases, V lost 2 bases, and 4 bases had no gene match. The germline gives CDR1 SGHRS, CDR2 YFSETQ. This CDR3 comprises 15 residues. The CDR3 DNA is TGCGCCAGCAGCTTCAACGGGGGGGACACAGATACGCAGTATTTT. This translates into CASSFNGGDTDTQYF. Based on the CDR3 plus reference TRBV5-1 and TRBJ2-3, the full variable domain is KAGVTQTPRYLIKTRGQQVTLSCSPISGHRSVSWYQQTPGQGLQFLFEYFSETQRNKGNFPGRFSGRQFSNSRSEMNVSTLELGDSALYLCASSFNGGDTDTQYFGPGTRLTVL.

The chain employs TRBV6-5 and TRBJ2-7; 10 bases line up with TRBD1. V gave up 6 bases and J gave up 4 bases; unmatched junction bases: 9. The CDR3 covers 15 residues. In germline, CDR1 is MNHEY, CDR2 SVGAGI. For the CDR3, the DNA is TGTGCCAGCAGCCGCTACCGGGACAGGGGTTACGAGCAGTACTTC. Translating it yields CASSRYRDRGYEQYF.

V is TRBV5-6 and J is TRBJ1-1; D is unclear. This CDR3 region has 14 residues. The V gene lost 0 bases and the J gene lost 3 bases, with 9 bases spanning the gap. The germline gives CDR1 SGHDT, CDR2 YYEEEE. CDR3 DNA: TGTGCCAGCAGCTTGGGTCAATTCGACACTGAAGCTTTCTTT. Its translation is CASSLGQFDTEAFF.

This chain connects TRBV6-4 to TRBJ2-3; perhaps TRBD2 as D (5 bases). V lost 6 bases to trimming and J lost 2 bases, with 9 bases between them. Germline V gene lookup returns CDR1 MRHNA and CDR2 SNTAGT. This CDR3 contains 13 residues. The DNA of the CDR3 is TGTGCCAGCAGCGCGGACTTCACAGATACGCAGTATTTT. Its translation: CASSADFTDTQYF.

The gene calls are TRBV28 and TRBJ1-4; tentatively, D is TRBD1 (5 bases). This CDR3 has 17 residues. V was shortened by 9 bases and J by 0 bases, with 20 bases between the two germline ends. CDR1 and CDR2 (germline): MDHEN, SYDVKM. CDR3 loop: CASTGTDVLTTNEKLFF. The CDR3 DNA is TGTGCCAGTACCGGGACCGACGTCCTTACAACTAATGAAAAACTGTTTTTT.

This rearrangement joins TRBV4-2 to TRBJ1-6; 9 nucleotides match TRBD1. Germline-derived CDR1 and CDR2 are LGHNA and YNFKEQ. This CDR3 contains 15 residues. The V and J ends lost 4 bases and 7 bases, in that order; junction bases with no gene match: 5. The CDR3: CASSPGTGNNSPLHF. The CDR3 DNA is TGTGCCAGCAGCCCGGGGACAGGGAACAATTCACCCCTCCACTTT.

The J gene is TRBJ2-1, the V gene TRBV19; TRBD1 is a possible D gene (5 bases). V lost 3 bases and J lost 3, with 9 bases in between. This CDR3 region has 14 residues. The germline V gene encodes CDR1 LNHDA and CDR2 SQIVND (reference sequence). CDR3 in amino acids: CASSITGIYNEQFF. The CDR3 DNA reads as TGTGCCAGTAGTATTACAGGAATCTACAATGAGCAGTTCTTC.

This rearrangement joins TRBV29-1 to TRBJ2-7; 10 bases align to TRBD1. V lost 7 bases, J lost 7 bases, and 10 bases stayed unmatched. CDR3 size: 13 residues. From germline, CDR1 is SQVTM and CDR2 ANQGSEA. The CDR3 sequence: CSAGQGVYEEQYF. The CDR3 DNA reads TGCAGCGCCGGACAGGGGGTCTATGAAGAGCAGTACTTC.

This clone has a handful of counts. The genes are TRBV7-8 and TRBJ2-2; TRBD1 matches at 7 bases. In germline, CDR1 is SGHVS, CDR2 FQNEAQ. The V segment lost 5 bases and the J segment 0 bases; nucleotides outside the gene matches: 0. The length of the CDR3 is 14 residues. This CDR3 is CASSTGANTGELFF. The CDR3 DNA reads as TGTGCCAGCAGCACAGGGGCGAACACCGGGGAGCTGTTTTTT. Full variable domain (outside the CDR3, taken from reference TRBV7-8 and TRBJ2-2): GAGVSQSPRYKVAKRGQDVALRCDPISGHVSLFWYQQALGQGPEFLTYFQNEAQLDKSGLPSDRFFAERPEGSVSTLKIQRTQQEDSAVYLCASSTGANTGELFFGEGSRLTVL.

DNA of the CDR3: TGTGCCAGCAGCTGGACAGGGGATCCCAATCAGCCCCAGCATTTT. Residues: CASSWTGDPNQPQHF. The chain recombines TRBV6-5 with TRBJ1-5; 9 bases agree with TRBD1. Trimming cost V 6 bases and J 3 bases; bases outside gene matches: 6. The V gene's germline CDR1 is MNHEY and CDR2 SVGAGI. This CDR3 contains 15 residues.

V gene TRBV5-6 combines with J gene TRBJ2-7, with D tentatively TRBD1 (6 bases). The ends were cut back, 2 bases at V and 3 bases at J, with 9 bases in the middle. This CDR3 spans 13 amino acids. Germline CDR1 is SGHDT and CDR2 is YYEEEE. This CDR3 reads CASSLVTGYEQYF. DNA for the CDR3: TGTGCCAGCAGCTTAGTGACAGGCTACGAGCAGTACTTC.

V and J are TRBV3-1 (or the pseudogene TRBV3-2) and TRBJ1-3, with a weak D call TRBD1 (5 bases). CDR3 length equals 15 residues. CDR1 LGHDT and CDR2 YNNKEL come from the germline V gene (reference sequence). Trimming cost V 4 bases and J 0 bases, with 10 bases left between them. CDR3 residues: CASSPGQFSGNTIYF. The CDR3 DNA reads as TGTGCCAGCAGCCCAGGACAATTCTCTGGAAACACCATATATTTT.

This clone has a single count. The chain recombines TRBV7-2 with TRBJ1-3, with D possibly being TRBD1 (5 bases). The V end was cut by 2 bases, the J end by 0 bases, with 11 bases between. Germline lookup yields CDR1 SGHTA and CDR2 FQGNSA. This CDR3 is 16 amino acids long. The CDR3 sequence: CASSLWGRASGNTIYF. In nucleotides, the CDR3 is TGTGCCAGCAGCTTATGGGGCAGGGCCTCTGGAAACACCATATATTTT. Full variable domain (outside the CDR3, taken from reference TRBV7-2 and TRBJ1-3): GAGVSQSPSNKVTEKGKDVELRCDPISGHTALYWYRQSLGQGLEFLIYFQGNSAPDKSGLPSDRFSAERTGGSVSTLTIQRTQQEDSAVYLCASSLWGRASGNTIYFGEGSWLTVV.

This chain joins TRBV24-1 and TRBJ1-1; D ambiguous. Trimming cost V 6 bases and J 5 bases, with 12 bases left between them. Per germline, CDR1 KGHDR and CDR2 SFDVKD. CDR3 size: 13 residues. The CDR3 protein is CATSPAGGTEAFF. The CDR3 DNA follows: TGTGCCACCAGTCCAGCGGGCGGGACTGAAGCTTTCTTT.

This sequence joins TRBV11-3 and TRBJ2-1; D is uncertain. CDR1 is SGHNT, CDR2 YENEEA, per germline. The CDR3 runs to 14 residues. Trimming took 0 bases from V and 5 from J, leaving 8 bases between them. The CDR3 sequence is CASSLDPSHNEQFF. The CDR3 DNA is TGTGCCAGCAGCTTAGACCCAAGCCACAATGAGCAGTTCTTC. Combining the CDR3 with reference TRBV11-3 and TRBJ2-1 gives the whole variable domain EAGVVQSPRYKIIEKKQPVAFWCNPISGHNTLYWYLQNLGQGPELLIRYENEEAVDDSQLPKDRFSAERLKGVDSTLKIQPAELGDSAVYLCASSLDPSHNEQFFGPGTRLTVL.

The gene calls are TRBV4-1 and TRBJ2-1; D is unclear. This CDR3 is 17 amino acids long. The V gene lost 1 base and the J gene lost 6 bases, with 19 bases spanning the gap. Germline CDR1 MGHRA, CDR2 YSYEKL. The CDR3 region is CASSQGLIYGSLNEQFF. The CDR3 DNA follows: TGCGCCAGCAGCCAAGGGCTTATTTATGGCAGCCTCAATGAGCAGTTCTTC.

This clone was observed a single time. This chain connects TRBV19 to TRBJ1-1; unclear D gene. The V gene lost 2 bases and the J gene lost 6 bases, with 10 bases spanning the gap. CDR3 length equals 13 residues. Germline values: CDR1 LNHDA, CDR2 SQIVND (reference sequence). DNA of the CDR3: TGTGCCAGTAGTATAAGGGTGGGATCTGAAGCTTTCTTT. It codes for CASSIRVGSEAFF.

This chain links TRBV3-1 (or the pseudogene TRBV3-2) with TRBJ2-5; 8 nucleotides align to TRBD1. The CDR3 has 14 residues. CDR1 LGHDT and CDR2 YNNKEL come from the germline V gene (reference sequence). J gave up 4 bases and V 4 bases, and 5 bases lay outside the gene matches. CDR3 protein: CASSRRTGTETQYF. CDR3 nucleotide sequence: TGTGCCAGCAGCCGTCGGACAGGGACAGAGACCCAGTACTTC.

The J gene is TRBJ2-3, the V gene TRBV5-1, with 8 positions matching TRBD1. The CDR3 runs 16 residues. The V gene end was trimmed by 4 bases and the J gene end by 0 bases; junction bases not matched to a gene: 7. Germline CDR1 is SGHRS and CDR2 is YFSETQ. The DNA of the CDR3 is TGCGCCAGCAGCCGAGGGACAGGCCCTAGCACAGATACGCAGTATTTT. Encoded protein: CASSRGTGPSTDTQYF. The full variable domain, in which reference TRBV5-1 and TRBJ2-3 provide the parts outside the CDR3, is KAGVTQTPRYLIKTRGQQVTLSCSPISGHRSVSWYQQTPGQGLQFLFEYFSETQRNKGNFPGRFSGRQFSNSRSEMNVSTLELGDSALYLCASSRGTGPSTDTQYFGPGTRLTVL.